A single sample is the source of the 3 T cell receptor beta chains below, sequenced in a study of blood T cells in healthy people across ages. Using a J-beta primer mix together with a sample-barcoded 5' primer, a second PCR was run for about 6 to 12 cycles. MiXCR, run by TCRdb on the 5' RACE reads, gives a single entry per CDR3 protein. The table has fewer than 2,000,000 distinct CDR3 sequences, 30% to 40% seen once; the top ten hold roughly 23%. The specimen was blood. All receptors come from a human donor in good health.

This clonotype appeared a few times. The chain uses TRBV4-2 and TRBJ2-1; 7 nucleotides match TRBD2. V lost 1 base to trimming and J lost 2 bases; unmatched junction nucleotides: 11. This CDR3 is 18 amino acids long. Germline CDR1 reads LGHNA; CDR2 reads YNFKEQ. CDR3 in DNA: TGTGCCAGCAGCCAAGGCGCGGCTAGCGGTACAACCTACAATGAGCAGTTCTTC. Its translation: CASSQGAASGTTYNEQFF.

CDR3 sequence (DNA): TGTGCCAACAGGACCGGGACAAATAGCAATCAGCCCCAGCATTTT. Translating gives CANRTGTNSNQPQHF. The genes are TRBV12-3 or TRBV12-4 and TRBJ1-5, with D possibly being TRBD1 (6 bases). V gave up 10 bases and J gave up 0 bases, with 16 bases separating them. This CDR3 has 15 amino acids.

CDR3 bases: TGTGCCATTGCGACAGGGCGCCTCTATGGCTACACCTTC. Its protein product is CAIATGRLYGYTF. The chain combines TRBV12-3 or TRBV12-4 with TRBJ1-2; 7 nucleotides match TRBD1. The CDR3 contains 13 residues. With V trimmed by 10 bases and J by 4 bases, 9 bases remained unmatched.